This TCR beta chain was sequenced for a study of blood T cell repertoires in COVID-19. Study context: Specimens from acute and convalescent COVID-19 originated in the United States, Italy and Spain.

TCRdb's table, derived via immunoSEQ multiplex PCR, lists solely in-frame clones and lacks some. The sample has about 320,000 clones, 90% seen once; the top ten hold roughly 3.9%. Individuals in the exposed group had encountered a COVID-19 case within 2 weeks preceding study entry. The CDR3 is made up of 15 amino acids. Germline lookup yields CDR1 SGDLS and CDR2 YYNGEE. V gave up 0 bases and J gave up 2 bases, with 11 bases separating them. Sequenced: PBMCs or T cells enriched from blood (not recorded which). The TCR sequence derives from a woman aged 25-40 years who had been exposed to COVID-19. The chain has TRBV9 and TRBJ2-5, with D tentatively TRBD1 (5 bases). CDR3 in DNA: TGTGCCAGCAGCGTAGGGACATGGGTACAAGAGACCCAGTACTTC. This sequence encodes CASSVGTWVQETQYF.